This section outlines one TCR beta chain sequence together with its context. Its cognate antigen is unknown. An end of the junction does not agree with germline; a read error may underlie this. This entry is derived from a study of siplizumab effects on memory and regulatory T cells. Study-wide results and limits: The naive T cell population seemed more diverse than memory cells and seemed a major contributor to the alloresponse.

CDR1 and CDR2 (germline): SGHDT, YYEEEE. This CDR3 region has 14 residues. Clones were read by immunoSEQ multiplex PCR, and TCRdb kept only the in-frame ones, dropping some. The sample comprises some 97,000 clones, about 93% of which are singletons, and about 0.6% rests with the top ten. The chain recombines TRBV5-6 with TRBJ1-2, with D perhaps matching TRBD1 (5 bases). This clonotype was sampled from a human donor in good health. Sequencing used Tregs sorted from blood. The CDR3 nucleotides are TGTGCCAGCAGCCGGGGCGGGGGGACCTATGACTACACCTTC. Its protein is CASSRGGGTYDYTF.